This TCR beta chain was profiled in a study of tumor-infiltrating lymphocytes in primary liver carcinoma (TCRdb year 2017). Study-wide context: Between November 2015 and March 2016, roughly five patients in China with histopathologically diagnosed primary liver carcinoma had their tumors surgically resected. Of the five patients (three men and two women, aged 30 to 69 years), four had hepatocellular carcinoma and one had combined HCC and intrahepatic cholangiocarcinoma. The five patients had tumors staged T1-T3 N0M0, with maximum diameters ranging from about 4.2 to 11 cm. Each sample produced about 3.5 to 8 million productive TCRbeta reads, and read depth showed no significant difference between tissue types. TCRbeta repertoire sequencing, expression microarrays and whole-exome sequencing were combined in the study across five regions of each liver tumor, with adjacent normal tissue and blood also included. A total of about 35 specimens from 5 patients went through TCRbeta repertoire sequencing, namely 25 tumor regions, 5 adjacent noncancerous liver tissues and 5 peripheral blood samples. High reproducibility was observed for the technical replicate repertoires, with mean shared-clone rates approximately 0.9 and correlation coefficients above 0.95. Study-wide findings and limitations: Only 4 or 5 patients were included in the study, and the authors note that the findings should be validated in a larger study. Repertoire overlap was higher between tumor regions (mean about 36%) than tumor-adjacent (around 17%) or tumor-blood (approximately 14%) pairs, consistent with antigen-driven expansion. Only the TCR beta chain was sequenced, so true repertoire diversity is likely underestimated because unpaired alpha chains were not captured. A significantly larger repertoire fraction was made up by the top 250 clones in tumors than in blood (p = 0.039). Since the samples were bulk and unsorted, there was no way to compare CD4+ and CD8+ T cell repertoires.

Inclusive of the bounding cysteine and phenylalanine, the CDR3 is 18 residues long. The only DNA kept is the CDR3, 54 bases in frame from the first base. The germline V gene specifies SGHRS as CDR1 and YFSETQ as CDR2. The V end loses 4 bases and the J end loses 2 bases, and a stretch of 23 bases separates them. Blood RNA was extracted from unsorted whole blood using TRIzol reagent, and germline DNA was obtained with the DNeasy Blood & Tissue kit. At the time of sampling, the patients were treatment-naive and had chronic HBV infection. Before surgery, 3.5 to 4 milliliters of peripheral blood were drawn into K2EDTA tubes. This clonotype was seen more than once but under ten times. Its antigen is not yet known. Base qualities are missing; no much larger clone stands one base away. TCRbeta-specific cDNA was reverse-transcribed from roughly 500 ng total RNA using a constant-region primer and ProtoScript II reverse transcriptase. Three nested multiplex PCR rounds, following a slightly modified ARM-PCR procedure, were used to build the TCRbeta libraries. Each of the first two PCR rounds ran for approximately 11 cycles and used multiplex TRBV1-TRBV30 forward primers together with a Cbeta reverse primer. Sample barcodes and Illumina adapters were added in a final 25-cycle PCR with Deep VentR polymerase. Before sequencing, amplicons of 200-500 bp were gel-purified using a QIAquick gel extraction kit. TCRbeta amplicons were sequenced on an Illumina HiSeq 2500 with 250-bp paired-end reads. From the authors' description of their analysis: To recover full CDR3 sequences, reads were quality-trimmed using Trimmomatic v0.33 and paired reads were then merged using FLASH v1.2.11. V, D and J germline segments were assigned to the rearranged TCRbeta sequences by MiGEC v1.2.1b. Clonotype statistics and Shannon-Wiener diversity indices were calculated with VDJtools v1.0.0. To reduce sampling bias, subsequent analyses other than the diversity analysis used only the 250 most abundant clonotypes in each sample. TCRdb trimmed public reads at Q25 via fastp, called clones via MiXCR and kept in-frame beta chains. Here each entry gathers all rows of one CDR3 protein and keeps the most common genes and DNA. None of the V and J calls come from the authors' own analysis; TCRdb made them. This sample lists about 200,000 distinct CDR3 sequences; 65% were detected once. Together, the top ten hold approximately 6.6% of the sample.

Sequencing input: peripheral blood. The sequence joins TRBV5-1 to TRBJ2-3; a weak D assignment points to TRBD1 (7 bases agree). The sequence was obtained from a woman between 55 and 75 years old with primary liver carcinoma and hepatitis B virus infection. The DNA sequence is TGCGCCAGCAGCCAGGGGGGTCCGACCGGGACAGACACAGATACGCAGTATTTT. Translated, it reads CASSQGGPTGTDTDTQYF.